The 13 T cell receptor beta chains reported below all come from one sample, sequenced in a study of blood T cell repertoires in COVID-19. Method: immunoSEQ multiplex PCR; TCRdb's copy keeps in-frame clones and lacks some. The table includes 200,000 to 250,000 clones, around 80% detected once. Material: peripheral blood. The receptors were sampled from a woman in her sixties or seventies with acute or convalescent COVID-19.

This chain connects TRBV10-2 to TRBJ2-2; a possible D gene is TRBD1 (6 bases). CDR1 is WSHSY, CDR2 SAAADI, per germline. This CDR3 comprises 15 residues. Deletions cut 7 bases from V and 6 bases from J, with 18 bases between. Written as DNA, the CDR3 is TGCGCCAGCACTTCAAAGGACAGTGGGTCCGGGGAGCTGTTTTTT. It codes for CASTSKDSGSGELFF.

This rearrangement joins TRBV4-1 to TRBJ1-5; 8 bases are a match to TRBD1. Germline V gene data show CDR1 as MGHRA and CDR2 as YSYEKL. CDR3 size: 15 residues. V trimming: 4 bases; J trimming: 5 bases; junction bases outside the gene matches: 7. The CDR3 region has the DNA TGCGCCAGCAGCCCCGGACAGGGCTTGGATCAGCCCCAGCATTTT. This encodes CASSPGQGLDQPQHF.

CDR3 bases: TGTGCCAGCAGACAGGGGAGCTACGAGCAGTACTTC. This translates into CASRQGSYEQYF. The J gene is TRBJ2-7, the V gene TRBV2; 7 nucleotides match TRBD1. V was clipped by 6 bases and J by 3 bases; unmatched bases: 2. This CDR3 is built from 12 residues. Per germline, CDR1 SNHLY and CDR2 FYNNEI.

This rearrangement joins TRBV18 to TRBJ1-5; 8 nucleotides line up with TRBD1. CDR3 size: 17 residues. J was trimmed by 0 bases and V by 3 bases; bases with no gene match: 7. CDR1 is KGHSH and CDR2 is LQKENI in the germline V gene. The CDR3: CASSPFGQGHSNQPQHF. CDR3 sequence (DNA): TGTGCCAGCTCACCGTTTGGACAGGGCCATAGCAATCAGCCCCAGCATTTT.

The chain is built from TRBV18 and TRBJ2-7; TRBD1 matches 7 bases. V trimming: 3 bases; J trimming: 3 bases; junction bases outside the gene matches: 2. CDR1 and CDR2 from the germline V gene are KGHSH and LQKENI. This CDR3 is built from 13 residues. Written as DNA, the CDR3 is TGTGCCAGCTCACCGGGACAGTACTACGAGCAGTACTTC. It specifies CASSPGQYYEQYF.

The chain employs TRBV27 and TRBJ2-5; 8 bases map to TRBD2. Germline lookup yields CDR1 MNHEY and CDR2 SMNVEV (reference sequence). The CDR3 is made up of 15 amino acids. The trim removed 3 bases at V and 5 bases at J, leaving 8 bases unmatched. Written as DNA, the CDR3 is TGTGCCAGCAGTTTTACTAGCGGAGATAGGGAGACCCAGTACTTC. Translated: CASSFTSGDRETQYF.

The chain uses TRBV4-1 and TRBJ2-1; D ambiguous. CDR1 MGHRA and CDR2 YSYEKL come from the germline V gene. CDR3 length: 15 residues. V was pared by 6 bases and J by 6 bases, with 18 bases between. DNA of the CDR3: TGCGCCAGCAGTAGGTCGGAGCCAATCGGCAATGAGCAGTTCTTC. Amino acid sequence: CASSRSEPIGNEQFF.

V gene TRBV9 combines with J gene TRBJ2-2; 8 bases line up with TRBD1. The CDR3 length is 18 residues. Germline V lookup: CDR1 SGDLS, CDR2 YYNGEE. The trim removed 3 bases at V and 4 bases at J, leaving 14 bases unmatched. DNA of the CDR3: TGTGCCAGCAGCGCAATGGGGGGAGGACAGGGAGGCACCGGGGAGCTGTTTTTT. Protein product: CASSAMGGGQGGTGELFF. Variable domain in full (rest from reference TRBV9 and TRBJ2-2): DSGVTQTPKHLITATGQRVTLRCSPRSGDLSVYWYQQSLDQGLQFLIQYYNGEERAKGNILERFSAQQFPDLHSELNLSSLELGDSALYFCASSAMGGGQGGTGELFFGEGSRLTVL.

J is TRBJ2-5 and V is TRBV6-5; 7 nucleotides agree with TRBD1. CDR3 size: 13 residues. V trimming: 6 bases; J trimming: 6 bases; junction bases outside the gene matches: 7. Looked up from germline, CDR1 is MNHEY and CDR2 is SVGAGI. The CDR3 bases are TGTGCCAGCAGATTAGGGGGCGCGAAGACCCAGTACTTC. It is translated as CASRLGGAKTQYF.

This chain connects TRBV5-5 to TRBJ2-7; 7 bases are a match to TRBD1. With V trimmed by 4 bases and J by 1 base, 8 bases remained unmatched. The CDR3 has 15 amino acids. Per the germline V gene, CDR1 is SGHKS and CDR2 is YYEKEE (reference sequence). In DNA, the CDR3 is TGTGCCAGCAGCCCCACAGGGGACCCTTCCTACGAGCAGTACTTC. Its protein is CASSPTGDPSYEQYF.

The rearrangement links TRBV2 to TRBJ1-5; 8 nucleotides match TRBD1. The germline V gene has CDR1 SNHLY and CDR2 FYNNEI. The CDR3 is made up of 15 amino acids. The V gene end was trimmed by 7 bases and the J gene end by 0 bases; junction bases not matched to a gene: 5. The CDR3 loop reads CASTAGGHSNQPQHF. In nucleotides, the CDR3 is TGTGCCAGCACGGCAGGGGGCCATAGCAATCAGCCCCAGCATTTT.

V usage is TRBV4-1 and J usage is TRBJ2-2; a possible D gene is TRBD1 (5 bases). This CDR3 comprises 14 residues. CDR1 and CDR2 (germline): MGHRA, YSYEKL. The V end lost 3 bases, the J end lost 4 bases, and 9 bases lay between the germline ends. The CDR3 DNA sequence: TGCGCCAGCAGCCAGGACACCAGCACCGGGGAGCTGTTTTTT. It codes for CASSQDTSTGELFF.

This sequence joins TRBV5-4 and TRBJ2-5, with TRBD2 matching over 9 bases. This CDR3 has 16 amino acids. The germline V gene has CDR1 SGHNT and CDR2 YYREEE (reference sequence). J was trimmed by 1 base and V by 0 bases; bases with no gene match: 4. CDR3: CASSLGASGAQETQYF. Here the CDR3 DNA reads TGTGCCAGCAGCTTGGGAGCTAGCGGGGCCCAAGAGACCCAGTACTTC.